These 6 T cell receptor beta chains were sequenced from one sample in a study of T cell repertoires in cytomegalovirus infection. TCRdb ran MiXCR on the reads and lists one entry per CDR3 protein. The sample yields 85,000 to 130,000 distinct CDR3 sequences, 23% seen once. The sample comprised CD8+ T cells from PBMCs. All receptors come from a human donor in good health (CMV status not recorded). Some clones in this sample may be carry-over from other donors' samples.

This clonotype occurred a few times. This chain joins TRBV29-1 and TRBJ2-3; 8 bases are shared with TRBD1. The length of the CDR3 is 16 residues. Germline V lookup: CDR1 SQVTM, CDR2 ANQGSEA. The V segment lost 6 bases and the J segment 1 base; nucleotides outside the gene matches: 12. The CDR3 DNA reads TGCAGCGTGGTTGGACAGGGAGGTTCCGGCACAGATACGCAGTATTTT. Protein sequence: CSVVGQGGSGTDTQYF.

V usage is TRBV10-3 and J usage is TRBJ2-1; the match to TRBD2 covers 10 bases. The V gene's germline CDR1 is ENHRY and CDR2 SYGVKD. The CDR3 spans 14 residues. V lost 5 bases, J lost 4 bases, and 2 bases stayed unmatched. The CDR3 loop reads CAISPAGGYNEQFF. The CDR3 DNA reads as TGTGCCATCAGTCCAGCGGGAGGGTACAATGAGCAGTTCTTC.

This clonotype was seen a handful of times. The J gene is TRBJ2-5, the V gene TRBV7-2; the match to TRBD2 covers 9 bases. The V and J ends lost 4 bases and 1 base, in that order; junction bases with no gene match: 7. CDR1 SGHTA and CDR2 FQGNSA come from the germline V gene. The CDR3 covers 16 residues. In DNA form, the CDR3 reads TGTGCCAGCAGCTCAGGACTAGCGAAGTCCCAAGAGACCCAGTACTTC. This codes for CASSSGLAKSQETQYF.

This clonotype was counted at least ten times. This chain connects TRBV14 to TRBJ1-1; D call uncertain. CDR1 and CDR2 from the germline V gene are SGHDN and FVKESK. V shed 0 bases and J shed 8 bases, with 10 bases lying between them. The CDR3 runs to 13 residues. CDR3 bases: TGTGCCAGCAGCCAAGATTGGCAGCGGGAAGCTTTCTTT. This sequence encodes CASSQDWQREAFF.

The sample holds many counts of this clonotype. The chain links TRBV4-3 to TRBJ2-1; possibly TRBD2 for D (5 bases). V lost 0 bases and J 2 bases, leaving 14 bases between the germline ends. CDR3 length: 17 amino acids. Germline V lookup: CDR1 LGHNA, CDR2 YSLEER. The CDR3 nucleotides read TGCGCCAGCAGCCAAGATGCAACAGACTATACCTACAATGAGCAGTTCTTC. Translation: CASSQDATDYTYNEQFF.

The CDR3 protein is CASRGQAANQPQHF. CDR3 coding DNA: TGTGCCAGCCGGGGACAGGCGGCAAATCAGCCCCAGCATTTT. The rearrangement links TRBV2 to TRBJ1-5, with TRBD1 matching over 8 bases. The CDR3 is 14 amino acids. Unmatched junction bases numbered 7, after V lost 8 bases and J lost 4 bases. Germline CDR1 and CDR2: SNHLY and FYNNEI. Complete variable domain (other parts from reference TRBV2 and TRBJ1-5): EPEVTQTPSHQVTQMGQEVILRCVPISNHLYFYWYRQILGQKVEFLVSFYNNEISEKSEIFDDQFSVERPDGSNFTLKIRSTKLEDSAMYFCASRGQAANQPQHFGDGTRLSIL.